This T cell receptor (beta chain) was documented in a study of OX40 agonist ivuxolimab in advanced cancers. With respect to the entire study: Ivuxolimab, which targeted the costimulatory receptor OX40 (CD134), was an agonistic, fully human IgG2 monoclonal antibody. Patients were allowed to have had prior anti-PD-1, anti-PD-L1 or anti-CTLA-4 therapy, and around 40% of the dose-escalation patients had previously received checkpoint inhibitors. Peripheral TCRbeta sequencing aimed to test whether ivuxolimab altered TCR sequence diversity and caused clonal T-cell expansion. The monotherapy dose-escalation portion (N of about 52 patients) of the phase I ivuxolimab trial is reported in the paper. Intravenous ivuxolimab was administered to patients every 2 weeks at six dose levels: 0.01, 0.1, 0.3, 1.5, 3 and 10 mg/kg. Of the approximately 54 patients in dose escalation, around 20 had hepatocellular carcinoma, some 15 had melanoma, 9 had renal cell carcinoma and 9 had head and neck cancer. Partial responses occurred in three dose-escalation patients: two with cutaneous melanoma and one with hepatocellular carcinoma. In the dose-escalation cohort, over 65% of patients were male, and the mean age was approximately 64 years, with a range of roughly 23 to 85. Broader findings and caveats from the paper: After ivuxolimab, CD8+ T cells had more expanded clones than CD4+ T cells on average. The antigen specificity of the peripheral T cells that underwent clonal expansion was not determined. Low levels of normalized T-cell clonal expansion were also seen in some patients who did not respond. In the 0.1-3.0 mg/kg groups, partial responders had among the lowest normalized peripheral clonal expansion, particularly in CD8+ T cells. At doses of 0.1 to 3.0 mg/kg, clonal expansion of both CD4+ and CD8+ T cells in blood was seen between baseline and week 6.

Notes on this clone: The antigen it binds to is not known. Base qualities are not provided; no much larger clone lies one nucleotide away.

The germline V and J ends show losses of 0 bases and 9 bases respectively, and no gene match explains 11 bases of the junction. The cysteine opens and the phenylalanine closes a CDR3 of 17 amino acids. Just the 51-base CDR3 DNA is kept, in frame starting at base 1. The trial excluded patients who had a history of autoimmune disease or were on systemic immunosuppression. In every dose cohort, peripheral blood was drawn for TCR sequencing at baseline, cycle 4 day 1, and cycle 7 day 1. Samples came from an open-label, multicenter, first-in-human phase I dose-escalation trial of ivuxolimab. Adults with locally advanced or metastatic head and neck squamous cell, hepatocellular, melanoma or renal cell carcinoma were enrolled in the trial. Before TCR sequencing, CD4+ T cells and CD8+ T cells were sorted from peripheral blood as separate populations. For sequencing of the TCRbeta CDR3 region, genomic DNA was extracted from the sorted cells. TCRbeta CDR3 regions were sequenced using the immunoSEQ Assay. TCRdb provides this immuneACCESS table in a form limited to in-frame rearrangements. Some clones are lacking; in checked studies, under half of them reflect an unresolved V gene, and why the rest are absent is not known. Within this sample are about 87,000 clones, with roughly 89% of them counted one time only. The top ten constitute around 1.5% of the sample.

The rearrangement joined TRBV23-1 to TRBJ1-6; the central 7 bases match TRBD1. TRBV23-1 is sorted into the ORF group, with uncertain function. The sequenced sample was CD4+ or CD8+ T cells sorted from blood, obtained in a trial of the OX40 agonist ivuxolimab. This receptor was obtained from an adult with an advanced solid tumor such as melanoma, head and neck, liver or kidney cancer. The CDR3 amino acid sequence is: CASSQSLYDRALSPLHF. At the DNA level, the sequence is TGCGCCAGCAGTCAATCGTTGTACGACAGGGCGCTTTCACCCCTCCACTTT.